The T cell receptor (beta chain) described here comes from a study of T-cell reconstitution after alpha-beta-depleted transplantation in children. Researchers prepared the TCRbeta library using unique molecular identifiers, the study reports. TCRdb reprocessed the PCR reads via MiXCR and lists one record per CDR3 protein. Of hundreds of thousands of distinct CDR3 sequences in the sample, 12% were seen once. V was trimmed by 4 bases and J by 0 bases, leaving 10 bases between them. From germline, CDR1 is SGDLS and CDR2 YYNGEE. This CDR3 is 14 amino acids long. This material consisted of PBMCs from the stem cell graft donor, taken from the stem cell graft. The sequence was collected from a human donor who donated a stem cell graft to a child with acute lymphoblastic leukemia. This sequence joins TRBV9 and TRBJ2-5; no definite D call. CDR3 bases: TGTGCCAGCAGCCCAGGAGCGTACCAAGAGACCCAGTACTTC. It yields the protein CASSPGAYQETQYF.